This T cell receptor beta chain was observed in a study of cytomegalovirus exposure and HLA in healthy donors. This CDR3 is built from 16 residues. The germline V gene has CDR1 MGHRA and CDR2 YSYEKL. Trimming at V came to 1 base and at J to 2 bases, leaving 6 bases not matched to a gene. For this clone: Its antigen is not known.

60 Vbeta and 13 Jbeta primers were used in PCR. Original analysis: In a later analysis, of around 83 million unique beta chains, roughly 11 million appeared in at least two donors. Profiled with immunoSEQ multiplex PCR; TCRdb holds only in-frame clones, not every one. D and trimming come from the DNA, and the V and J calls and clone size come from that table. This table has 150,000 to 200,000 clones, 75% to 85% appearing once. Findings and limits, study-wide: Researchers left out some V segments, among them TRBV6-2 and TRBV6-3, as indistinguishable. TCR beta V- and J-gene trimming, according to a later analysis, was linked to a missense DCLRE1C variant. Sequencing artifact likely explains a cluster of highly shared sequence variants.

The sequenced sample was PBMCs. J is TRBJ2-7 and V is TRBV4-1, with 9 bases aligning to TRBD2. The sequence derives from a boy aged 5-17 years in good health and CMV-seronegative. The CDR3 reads CASSQVSGGPAYEQYF. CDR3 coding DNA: TGCGCCAGCAGCCAAGTTAGCGGGGGACCAGCCTACGAGCAGTACTTC.